This is a list of T cell receptor beta chains from one sample in a study of long-term antiretroviral therapy in people with HIV. Assay used: immunoSEQ multiplex PCR; TCRdb lists only in-frame clones, some missing. Here the sample spans about 15,000 clones, 76% being singletons. The sequences come from unsorted PBMCs, collected around 2.4 years before starting antiretroviral therapy. These receptors came from a woman in her 50s with HIV. The CDR3 runs from the conserved cysteine through the conserved F or W. The D gene is left open where the match is weak. Size is stated for part of the rows, as once, few or many counts, or as a class when the clone is expanded.

J gene | clone size | D gene | V gene | CDR3 protein | CDR3 DNA
TRBJ1-2 | - | - | TRBV10-3 | CAISDGTNYGYTF | TGTGCCATCTCGGACGGGACTAACTATGGCTACACCTTC
TRBJ2-5 | - | - | TRBV11-3 | CASSLTRLGGQETQYF | TGTGCCAGCAGCTTAACCAGACTAGGGGGACAAGAGACCCAGTACTTC
TRBJ2-3 | - | TRBD1 | TRBV4-1 | CASSREGTGGTDTQYF | TGCGCCAGCAGCCGGGAGGGGACAGGGGGCACAGATACGCAGTATTTT
TRBJ1-2 | - | TRBD1 | TRBV28 | CASSSARGDRAYGYTF | TGTGCCAGCAGTTCCGCCCGGGGAGACAGGGCCTATGGCTACACCTTC
TRBJ1-1 | - | - | TRBV5-3 | CARSLAGSSNTEAFF | TGTGCCAGAAGCTTGGCGGGGTCCTCTAACACTGAAGCTTTCTTT
TRBJ1-5 | - | TRBD1 | TRBV29-1 | CSASDRVGQPQHF | TGCAGCGCGTCGGACAGGGTGGGGCAGCCCCAGCATTTT
TRBJ2-5 | - | TRBD1 | TRBV2 | CASSGRGTGGETQYF | TGTGCCAGCAGTGGGAGGGGGACAGGGGGAGAGACCCAGTACTTC
TRBJ2-5 | once | - | TRBV7-9 | CASSLSMRGQETQYF | TGTGCCAGCAGCTTAAGTATGCGGGGCCAAGAGACCCAGTACTTC
TRBJ2-7 | - | TRBD1 | TRBV11-1 | CASRPGQGAYEQYF | TGTGCCAGCAGACCGGGACAGGGGGCGTACGAGCAGTACTTC
TRBJ1-1 | - | TRBD1 | TRBV7-3 | CASSIRPGQGSEAFF | TGTGCCAGCAGCATACGACCGGGACAGGGGTCTGAAGCTTTCTTT
TRBJ2-6 | - | - | TRBV6-5 | CASSYRADGANVLTF | TGTGCCAGCAGTTATCGCGCGGATGGGGCCAACGTCCTGACTTTC
TRBJ2-1 | - | TRBD2 | TRBV7-2 | CASSSLAGGGNEQFF | TGTGCCAGCAGCTCACTAGCGGGGGGAGGCAATGAGCAGTTCTTC
TRBJ1-6 | - | - | TRBV7-8 | CASSLWRAGANSPLHF | TGTGCCAGCAGCTTATGGCGGGCAGGGGCTAATTCACCCCTCCACTTT
TRBJ2-1 | - | - | TRBV5-3 | CASSLDSYNEQFF | TGTGCCAGCAGCTTGGACAGCTACAATGAGCAGTTCTTC
TRBJ1-2 | - | TRBD1 | TRBV7-9 | CASSSGGWDRGVSNYGYTF | TGTGCCAGCAGCTCGGGGGGGTGGGACAGGGGAGTGTCTAACTATGGCTACACCTTC
TRBJ2-1 | - | TRBD1 | TRBV5-1 | CASSWGSWDSEQFF | TGCGCCAGCAGCTGGGGCTCCTGGGACAGTGAGCAGTTCTTC
TRBJ2-7 | - | - | TRBV6-1 | CASKIYNQGIYEQYF | TGTGCCAGCAAGATCTACAATCAGGGAATATACGAGCAGTACTTC
TRBJ2-2 | - | - | TRBV2 | CASSDRRELFF | TGTGCCAGCAGTGACCGACGGGAGCTGTTTTTT
TRBJ2-1 | - | - | TRBV7-9 | CASSLVYTTTHNEQFF | TGTGCCAGCAGCTTAGTATATACAACTACGCACAATGAGCAGTTCTTC
TRBJ2-1 | - | - | TRBV7-3 | CASSLGGLANEQFF | TGTGCCAGCAGCTTGGGGGGGCTAGCAAATGAGCAGTTCTTC
TRBJ1-3 | - | TRBD1 | TRBV15 | CATSRDPTGVGNTIYF | TGTGCCACCAGCAGAGATCCGACAGGGGTTGGAAACACCATATATTTT
TRBJ1-2 | few | - | TRBV4-1 | CASSLDGTSYGYTF | TGCGCCAGCAGCCTGGATGGGACAAGCTATGGCTACACCTTC
TRBJ2-5 | - | TRBD2 | TRBV25-1 | CASTTSGGSETQYF | TGTGCCAGCACGACTAGCGGGGGCTCGGAGACCCAGTACTTC
TRBJ1-4 | - | - | TRBV19 | CASLVGAGNEKLFF | TGTGCCAGTTTGGTGGGGGCCGGGAATGAAAAACTGTTTTTT
TRBJ2-5 | - | - | TRBV30 | CAWSMGNQETQYF | TGTGCCTGGAGTATGGGTAACCAAGAGACCCAGTACTTC
TRBJ1-1 | - | - | TRBV7-9 | CASDEVTEAFF | TGTGCCAGCGACGAGGTGACTGAAGCTTTCTTT
TRBJ2-2 | - | - | TRBV7-8 | CASSLVTGELFF | TGTGCCAGCAGCTTAGTCACCGGGGAGCTGTTTTTT
TRBJ2-5 | - | TRBD2 | TRBV30 | CAWSGRTSGSQETQYF | TGTGCCTGGAGTGGGCGGACTAGCGGTTCACAAGAGACCCAGTACTTC
TRBJ2-1 | - | - | TRBV19 | CASSTVGYNEQFF | TGTGCCAGTAGTACCGTCGGGTACAATGAGCAGTTCTTC
TRBJ2-5 | - | TRBD2 | TRBV19 | CASKRRGVQETQYF | TGTGCCAGTAAGCGGCGGGGGGTCCAAGAGACCCAGTACTTC
TRBJ1-5 | - | - | TRBV6-6 | CASTGAGRNQPQHF | TGTGCCAGCACCGGGGCAGGTCGGAATCAGCCCCAGCATTTT
TRBJ1-2 | - | - | TRBV4-1 | CASSQGPSAGGYTF | TGCGCCAGCAGCCAAGGACCTTCGGCGGGAGGCTACACCTTC
TRBJ1-3 | - | - | TRBV7-2 | CASSPDTSSGNTIYF | TGTGCCAGCAGCCCTGACACCTCCTCTGGAAACACCATATATTTT
TRBJ2-7 | - | - | TRBV6-5 | CASSSAGRAGRLEQYF | TGTGCCAGCAGTTCAGCCGGCCGAGCCGGGCGCCTCGAGCAGTACTTC
TRBJ1-4 | - | TRBD1 | TRBV5-6 | CASSLFAGTGLNEKLFF | TGTGCCAGCAGCTTGTTCGCCGGGACAGGGCTCAATGAAAAACTGTTTTTT
TRBJ2-1 | - | - | TRBV29-1 | CRINEQFF | TGCAGGATTAACGAGCAGTTCTTC
TRBJ2-5 | - | - | TRBV10-3 | CAIGAEGRETQYF | TGTGCCATAGGCGCCGAGGGTCGAGAGACCCAGTACTTC
TRBJ2-7 | - | - | TRBV5-1 | CASSLVAGFNEQYF | TGCGCCAGCAGCTTGGTGGCAGGCTTCAACGAGCAGTACTTC
TRBJ1-1 | few | - | TRBV10-3 | CASSDSMNTEAFF | TGTGCCAGCTCGGACAGTATGAACACTGAAGCTTTCTTT
TRBJ1-5 | - | - | TRBV19 | CASSMLNQPQHF | TGTGCCAGTAGTATGCTCAATCAGCCCCAGCATTTT
TRBJ1-2 | - | - | TRBV4-1 | CASSRGGTQATYGYTF | TGCGCCAGCAGCCGAGGTGGGACACAAGCCACCTATGGCTACACCTTC
TRBJ2-7 | - | TRBD1 | TRBV29-1 | CSGTGDFDEQYF | TGCAGCGGGACAGGGGACTTCGACGAGCAGTACTTC
TRBJ2-5 | few | - | TRBV19 | CASSGGETQYF | TGTGCCAGTAGTGGCGGAGAGACCCAGTACTTC
TRBJ2-2 | - | TRBD1 | TRBV10-3 | CAISEEGTGGTGELFF | TGTGCCATCAGTGAGGAGGGGACAGGGGGTACCGGGGAGCTGTTTTTT
TRBJ2-7 | - | - | TRBV5-1 | CASSLGSRGDSYEQYF | TGCGCCAGCAGCTTGGGATCTAGGGGGGACTCCTACGAGCAGTACTTC